In this sample, the clone carrying this TCR beta chain turned up once. The antigen is not known. Germline V gene lookup returns CDR1 DFQATT and CDR2 SNEGSKA (reference sequence). The CDR3 totals 15 residues. V lost 3 bases and J 8 bases, leaving 20 bases between the germline ends. These data come from a study of T cell repertoires in cytomegalovirus infection. The wider study: Public TCR beta signatures marked donors with CMV infection and the matching HLA. Study observations and caveats: HLA-C-restricted CMV-specific TCR beta clonotypes were dominant in the ex vivo response. The cumulative frequency of public TCR beta families identified carriers of CMV plus the relevant HLA.

TCRdb itself ran the reads through MiXCR, one entry per CDR3 protein. Of a few hundred thousand distinct CDR3 sequences in the sample, over 15% were seen once. What was sequenced was CD8+ T cells from PBMCs. The source of this sequence is a human donor in good health (CMV status not recorded). Some clones in this sample may be carry-over from other donors' samples. The V call is TRBV20-1, the J call TRBJ2-4; D is ambiguous. In nucleotides, the CDR3 is TGCAGTGCTAGCGCGACTCGCGGCGCGCGGTACATTCAGTACTTC. Translating gives CSASATRGARYIQYF.